This T cell receptor (beta chain) comes out of a study of regulatory T cells in long-lasting Graves disease. Time point noted: persistent/refractory GD, antithyroid drugs over 5 years with positive TRAb. Preparation of the TCR library used RNA extracted from PBMCs. Roughly 8.2 milliliters of peripheral blood were drawn into EDTA tubes. Through Arm-PCR of CDR3 regions and iRepertoire HTBI primers, TCR beta libraries were built. Each CDR3 protein is one row after TCRdb ran MiXCR on the multiplex PCR reads. The table lists roughly 450,000 distinct CDR3 sequences, around 20% of them singletons, with about a quarter in the top ten. The CDR3 length is 13 residues. Germline V gene sequence: CDR1 SGHTA, CDR2 FQGNSA. Trimming took off 4 bases at V and 4 bases at J, with 7 bases between the two ends.

The chain carries TRBV7-2 and TRBJ2-2; tentative D call: TRBD2 (5 bases). This TCR was recovered from a female donor with Graves disease. Sequenced here: peripheral blood mononuclear cells (PBMCs), sampled when the disease was refractory, from a patient treated with antithyroid drugs. The CDR3 loop is CASSWTFTGELFF. The CDR3 coding sequence is TGTGCCAGCAGCTGGACTTTCACCGGGGAGCTGTTTTTT.